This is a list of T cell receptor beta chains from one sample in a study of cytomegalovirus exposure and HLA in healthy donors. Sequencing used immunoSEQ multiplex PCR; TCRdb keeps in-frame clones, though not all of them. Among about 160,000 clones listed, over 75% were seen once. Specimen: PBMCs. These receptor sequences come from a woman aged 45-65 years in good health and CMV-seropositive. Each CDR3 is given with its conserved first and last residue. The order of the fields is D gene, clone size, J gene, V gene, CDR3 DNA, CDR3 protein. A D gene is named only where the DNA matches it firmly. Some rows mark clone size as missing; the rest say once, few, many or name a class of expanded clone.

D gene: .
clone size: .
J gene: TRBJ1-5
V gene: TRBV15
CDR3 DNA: TGTGCCACCAGCAGAGATTACAGGGCTGGGCAGCCCCAGCATTTT
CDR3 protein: CATSRDYRAGQPQHF

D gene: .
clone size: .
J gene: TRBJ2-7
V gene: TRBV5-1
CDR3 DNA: TGCGCCAGCAGCTTGAAGGGGATGGGAAACGAGCAGTACTTC
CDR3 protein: CASSLKGMGNEQYF

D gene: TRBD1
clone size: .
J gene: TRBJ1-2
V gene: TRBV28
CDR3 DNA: TGTGCCAGCCTGAGACAGGGGTTGGAGGGCTACACCTTC
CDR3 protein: CASLRQGLEGYTF

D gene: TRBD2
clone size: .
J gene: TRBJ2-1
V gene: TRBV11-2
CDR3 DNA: TGTGCCAGCAGCTTTCGACCCGGGGGGTACTCCTACAATGAGCAGTTCTTC
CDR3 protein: CASSFRPGGYSYNEQFF

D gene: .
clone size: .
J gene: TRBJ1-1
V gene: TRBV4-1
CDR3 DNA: TGCGCCAGCAGCCAAGTCGGACAGCTGAACACTGAAGCTTTCTTT
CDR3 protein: CASSQVGQLNTEAFF

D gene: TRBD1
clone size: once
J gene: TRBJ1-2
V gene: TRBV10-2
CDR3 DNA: TGCGCCAGCAGTGAACAGGGGTATGGCTACACCTTC
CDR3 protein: CASSEQGYGYTF

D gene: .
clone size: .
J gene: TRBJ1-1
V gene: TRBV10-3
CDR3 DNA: TGTGCCATCAGTGAGGGGGCGCGGGGCACTGAAGCTTTCTTT
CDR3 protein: CAISEGARGTEAFF

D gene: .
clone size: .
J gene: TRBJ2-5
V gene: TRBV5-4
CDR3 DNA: TGTGCCAGCAGCTTGGAGGGGGGGGAGACCCAGTACTTC
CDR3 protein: CASSLEGGETQYF

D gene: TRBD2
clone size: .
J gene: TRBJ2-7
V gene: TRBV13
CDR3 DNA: TGTGCCAGCAGCGCAGGACTAGCGGGTTTCTCCTACGAGCAGTACTTC
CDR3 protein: CASSAGLAGFSYEQYF

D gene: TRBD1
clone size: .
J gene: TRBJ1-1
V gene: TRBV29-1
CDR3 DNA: TGCAGCACAGCGACAGGGGGCACTGAAGCTTTCTTT
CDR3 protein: CSTATGGTEAFF

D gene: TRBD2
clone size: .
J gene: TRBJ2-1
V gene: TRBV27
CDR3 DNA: TGTGCCAGCAGTTTATTACCACTGACTAGCGTTAATGAGCAGTTCTTC
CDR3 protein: CASSLLPLTSVNEQFF

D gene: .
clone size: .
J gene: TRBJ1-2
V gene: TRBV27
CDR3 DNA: TGTGCCAGCAGTTCCTACCAGGGAGGGAGCTTTTATGGCTACACCTTC
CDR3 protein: CASSSYQGGSFYGYTF

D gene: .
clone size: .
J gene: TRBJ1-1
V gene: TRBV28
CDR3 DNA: TGTGCCAGCAGTTTAGGCAGGGGCCGAACTGAAGCTTTCTTT
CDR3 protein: CASSLGRGRTEAFF

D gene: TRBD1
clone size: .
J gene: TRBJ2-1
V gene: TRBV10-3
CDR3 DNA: TGTGCCATCAGTGCGGGACAGGGTTTGGGTAATGAGCAGTTCTTC
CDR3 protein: CAISAGQGLGNEQFF

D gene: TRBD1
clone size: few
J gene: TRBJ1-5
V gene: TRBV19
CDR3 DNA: TGTGCCAGTAGTATAGGTTACAGGGGAAATCAGCCCCAGCATTTT
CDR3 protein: CASSIGYRGNQPQHF

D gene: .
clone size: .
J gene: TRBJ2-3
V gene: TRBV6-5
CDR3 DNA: TGTGCCAGCAGCGCACGGGGGGCGAAGGTGGATACGCAGTATTTT
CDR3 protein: CASSARGAKVDTQYF

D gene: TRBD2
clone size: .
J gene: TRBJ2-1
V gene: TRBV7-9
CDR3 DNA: TGTGCCAGCAGCCTTCGCGGGGGTTGGTCCTACAATGAGCAGTTCTTC
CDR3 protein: CASSLRGGWSYNEQFF

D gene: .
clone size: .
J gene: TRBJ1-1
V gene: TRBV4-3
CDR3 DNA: TGCGCCAGCAGCCTCGACCCCCACAGCCTGAACACTGAAGCTTTCTTT
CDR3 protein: CASSLDPHSLNTEAFF

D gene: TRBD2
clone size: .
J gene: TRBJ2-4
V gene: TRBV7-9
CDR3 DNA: TGTGCCAGCAGCCCGGGACTAAAGAACATTCAGTACTTC
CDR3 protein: CASSPGLKNIQYF

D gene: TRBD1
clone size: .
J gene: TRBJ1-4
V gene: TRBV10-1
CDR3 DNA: TGCGCCAGCAGTGAGTCGACCGGGACAGGACCTAATGAAAAACTGTTTTTT
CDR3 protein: CASSESTGTGPNEKLFF